Presented here are 32 T cell receptor beta chains from one specimen sequenced in a study of T cell responses to AZD1222 COVID-19 vaccine. Clones were read by immunoSEQ multiplex PCR, and TCRdb kept only the in-frame ones, dropping some. The table has 120,000 or so clones, approximately 90% seen once. The sample in question was peripheral blood, obtained on day 0 of AZD1222 vaccination. Source of these receptors: an adult in good health.

This clone qualifies as medium-sized. The J gene is TRBJ2-7, the V gene TRBV7-9; 13 bases are shared with TRBD2. Germline V gene lookup returns CDR1 SEHNR and CDR2 FQNEAQ (reference sequence). Trimming removed 4 bases from V and 5 bases from J; junction bases left unmatched: 5. This CDR3 region has 15 residues. CDR3 loop: CASSSLGLAGDEQYF. DNA for the CDR3: TGTGCCAGCAGCTCTTTAGGACTAGCGGGAGACGAGCAGTACTTC.

This clone came up once. J is TRBJ2-7 and V is TRBV27, with TRBD2 identical over 10 bases. J lost 1 base, V lost 4 bases, and 4 bases had no gene match. Germline assignment: CDR1 MNHEY and CDR2 SMNVEV (reference sequence). CDR3 size: 15 residues. In DNA form, the CDR3 reads TGTGCCAGCAGTTGGACTAGCGGACCATCCTACGAGCAGTACTTC. Protein: CASSWTSGPSYEQYF.

The rearrangement links TRBV7-2 to TRBJ2-7; TRBD2 is a possible D gene (5 bases). The CDR3 is 14 residues long. The germline CDR1 and CDR2 sequences are SGHTA and FQGNSA. Trimming cost V 4 bases and J 3 bases, with 13 bases left between them. The CDR3 DNA is TGTGCCAGCAGCTCACGGAGCGGAAACTACGAGCAGTACTTC. Protein: CASSSRSGNYEQYF.

The rearrangement joins TRBV10-3 to TRBJ2-7; D uncertain. Trimming shortened V by 3 bases and J by 3 bases, and 9 bases separated the two germline ends. The CDR3 length is 13 residues. In germline, CDR1 is ENHRY, CDR2 SYGVKD. For the CDR3, the DNA is TGTGCCATCAGTGAAGTGAATGTCTACGAGCAGTACTTC. The encoded protein is CAISEVNVYEQYF.

This clone has a single count. The chain links TRBV18 to TRBJ2-5; TRBD1 or TRBD2 may be the D gene (5 bases each). The CDR3 extends over 13 amino acids. Trimming shortened V by 10 bases and J by 5 bases, and 17 bases separated the two germline ends. The germline CDR1 and CDR2 sequences are KGHSH and LQKENI. CDR3 DNA: TGTGCCACCGCCTTTAAGGGACGGGAGACCCAGTACTTC. Protein: CATAFKGRETQYF. The whole variable domain, filled in from reference TRBV18 and TRBJ2-5, reads NAGVMQNPRHLVRRRGQEARLRCSPMKGHSHVYWYRQLPEEGLKFMVYLQKENIIDESGMPKERFSAEFPKEGPSILRIQQVVRGDSAAYFCATAFKGRETQYFGPGTRLLVL.

The chain carries TRBV10-3 and TRBJ2-4; TRBD1 matches 11 bases. There are 12 residues in the CDR3. V lost 10 bases and J lost 11; bases outside the gene matches: 7. CDR1 and CDR2 from the germline V gene are ENHRY and SYGVKD. CDR3 loop: CATAGQGVLQYF. CDR3 nucleotides: TGTGCCACCGCGGGACAGGGGGTTCTTCAGTACTTC.

The J gene is TRBJ1-5, the V gene TRBV28; no clear D gene. Trimming pared 3 bases from V and 7 bases from J, leaving 13 bases between. The CDR3 runs to 14 residues. Germline V gene lookup returns CDR1 MDHEN and CDR2 SYDVKM. CDR3 sequence: CASSLWGAGQPQHF. CDR3 nucleotides: TGTGCCAGCAGTTTGTGGGGAGCGGGGCAGCCCCAGCATTTT.

The chain recombines TRBV19 with TRBJ1-5; D remains unclear. V gave up 1 base and J gave up 2 bases, with 12 bases separating them. The CDR3 has 16 amino acids. Germline V gives CDR1 LNHDA, CDR2 SQIVND (reference sequence). The DNA for the CDR3 is TGTGCCAGTAGTATAGGGACGGCGGTTGGCAATCAGCCCCAGCATTTT. Translation gives CASSIGTAVGNQPQHF.

The chain employs TRBV28 and TRBJ2-7; TRBD2 agrees at 7 bases. Trimming at V came to 2 bases and at J to 4 bases, leaving 8 bases not matched to a gene. CDR3 size: 15 residues. Looked up from germline, CDR1 is MDHEN and CDR2 is SYDVKM. Here the CDR3 reads CASSLRLADNYEQYF. As DNA, the CDR3 is TGTGCCAGCAGTTTACGGCTAGCGGACAATTACGAGCAGTACTTC.

The chain is built from TRBV28 and TRBJ1-4, with D hard to call. The CDR3 length is 15 residues. Germline V CDR1 and CDR2: MDHEN, SYDVKM. V lost 3 bases and J 3 bases, leaving 11 bases between the germline ends. The DNA for the CDR3 is TGTGCCAGCAGTTTCATCGAGGCATCTAATGAAAAACTGTTTTTT. Amino acids: CASSFIEASNEKLFF.

The rearrangement links TRBV7-8 to TRBJ2-1; 9 nucleotides agree with TRBD1. This CDR3 spans 15 amino acids. The trim removed 2 bases at V and 6 bases at J, leaving 5 bases unmatched. CDR1 and CDR2 from the germline V gene are SGHVS and FQNEAQ. The CDR3 DNA is TGTGCCAGCAGCTTATTATGGGACAGGGTCAATGAGCAGTTCTTC. Translated, it gives CASSLLWDRVNEQFF.

The chain combines TRBV9 with TRBJ2-2, with TRBD2 identical over 8 bases. Germline trimming cut 0 bases from V and 8 bases from J; bases unmatched to any gene: 9. The CDR3 covers 16 residues. Germline-derived CDR1 and CDR2 are SGDLS and YYNGEE. The DNA of the CDR3 is TGTGCCAGCAGCGTAGCCCGTGGACTAGCAACGGGGGAGCTGTTTTTT. Protein: CASSVARGLATGELFF.

V is TRBV28 and J is TRBJ2-1; D may be TRBD1 or TRBD2 (6 bases each). The CDR3 runs to 15 residues. The V end was cut by 11 bases, the J end by 3 bases, with 20 bases between. CDR1 MDHEN and CDR2 SYDVKM come from the germline V gene. The CDR3 sequence is CASEPGEAGYNEQFF. CDR3 bases: TGTGCCTCCGAGCCAGGGGAGGCTGGCTACAATGAGCAGTTCTTC.

J is TRBJ2-1 and V is TRBV7-8; 8 bases match TRBD2. J gave up 3 bases and V 1 base, and 2 bases lay outside the gene matches. CDR1 is SGHVS, CDR2 FQNEAQ, per germline. CDR3 length: 15 amino acids. The CDR3 sequence: CASSLETSDYNEQFF. The CDR3 DNA follows: TGTGCCAGCAGCTTAGAGACTAGCGACTACAATGAGCAGTTCTTC.

The CDR3 DNA reads as TGTGCCAGCAGCCATCCGGACAGGGACGAGCAGTACTTC. Translated: CASSHPDRDEQYF. The chain recombines TRBV5-4 with TRBJ2-7; 8 positions agree with TRBD1. The germline CDR1 and CDR2 sequences are SGHNT and YYREEE (reference sequence). The CDR3 length is 13 residues. V shed 4 bases and J 5 bases; nucleotides not matched to a gene: 5. The entire variable domain, with the rest obtained from reference TRBV5-4 and TRBJ2-7, is as follows: ETGVTQSPTHLIKTRGQQVTLRCSSQSGHNTVSWYQQALGQGPQFIFQYYREEENGRGNFPPRFSGLQFPNYSSELNVNALELDDSALYLCASSHPDRDEQYFGPGTRLTVT.

This clone was found once. The CDR3 is CASSGSGLSYQETQYF. The CDR3, as DNA: TGTGCCAGCAGCGGGTCGGGCTTATCGTACCAAGAGACCCAGTACTTC. The rearrangement uses TRBV9 and TRBJ2-5; D ambiguous. Trimming stripped 3 bases from V and 0 bases from J, with 15 bases between. CDR1 is SGDLS, CDR2 YYNGEE, per germline. The CDR3 has 16 amino acids.

This rearrangement joins TRBV19 to TRBJ1-5; TRBD1 aligns across 9 bases. Germline V gene data show CDR1 as LNHDA and CDR2 as SQIVND (reference sequence). The ends lost 9 bases at V and 0 bases at J; junction bases unmatched: 6. This CDR3 contains 15 residues. This CDR3 is CASYPGQGSNQPQHF. In DNA, the CDR3 is TGTGCCAGCTACCCGGGACAGGGTAGCAATCAGCCCCAGCATTTT.

V usage is TRBV7-8 and J usage is TRBJ2-2, with D unresolved. The CDR3 has 16 amino acids. CDR1 SGHVS and CDR2 FQNEAQ come from the germline V gene. V was clipped by 1 base and J by 2 bases, with 11 bases between them. CDR3 DNA: TGTGCCAGCAGCTTAGGACACATCGCAAACACCGGGGAGCTGTTTTTT. Translating it yields CASSLGHIANTGELFF.

The J gene is TRBJ1-5, the V gene TRBV19; no definite D call. The CDR3 runs 16 residues. With 6 bases removed from V and 0 bases from J, the gap between germline ends came to 15 bases. Germline CDR1 reads LNHDA; CDR2 reads SQIVND (reference sequence). CDR3 sequence (DNA): TGTGCCAGTAGATTTAAAGGCGGATATAGCAATCAGCCCCAGCATTTT. Its protein is CASRFKGGYSNQPQHF.

The V call is TRBV10-2, the J call TRBJ2-4; tentatively, D is TRBD1 or TRBD2 (5 bases each). V lost 4 bases, J lost 6 bases, and 16 bases lay in between. Germline V gene sequence: CDR1 WSHSY, CDR2 SAAADI. The CDR3 contains 15 residues. CDR3 sequence reads: CASSAVGGQGNIQYF. In nucleotides, the CDR3 is TGCGCCAGCAGTGCTGTTGGGGGTCAGGGAAACATTCAGTACTTC.

The chain employs TRBV7-8 and TRBJ2-3, with 14 bases aligning to TRBD2. Germline trimming cut 4 bases from V and 5 bases from J; bases unmatched to any gene: 8. Germline V CDR1 and CDR2: SGHVS, FQNEAQ. The CDR3 runs 17 residues. The DNA for the CDR3 is TGTGCCAGCAGCTCCGGGACTAGCGGGAGTTACAGAGATACGCAGTATTTT. Amino acids: CASSSGTSGSYRDTQYF.

The chain joins TRBV4-1 to TRBJ2-7; perhaps TRBD2 as D (5 bases). V lost 0 bases to trimming and J lost 0 bases, with 12 bases between them. The CDR3 has 16 amino acids. The germline CDR1 and CDR2 sequences are MGHRA and YSYEKL. The CDR3 spells CASSQDRGQSSYEQYF. The CDR3 bases are TGCGCCAGCAGCCAAGATCGAGGGCAGTCCTCCTACGAGCAGTACTTC.

This chain connects TRBV19 to TRBJ1-2, with D tentatively TRBD1 (5 bases). The CDR3 sequence is 14 residues long. Trimming stripped 8 bases from V and 4 bases from J, with 17 bases between. Germline CDR1 reads LNHDA; CDR2 reads SQIVND (reference sequence). The CDR3 spells CASQTGHARYGYTF. The CDR3 DNA reads as TGTGCCAGTCAAACAGGACACGCGCGCTATGGCTACACCTTC.

The chain employs TRBV4-1 and TRBJ2-5, with D maybe TRBD2 (5 bases). V lost 0 bases to trimming and J lost 9 bases, with 11 bases between them. Per the germline V gene, CDR1 is MGHRA and CDR2 is YSYEKL. The CDR3 runs to 13 residues. Here the CDR3 DNA reads TGCGCCAGCAGCCAAGATCGGCTGGGAGCCCAGTACTTC. Protein: CASSQDRLGAQYF.

V usage is TRBV9 and J usage is TRBJ1-5; 7 nucleotides align to TRBD1. The germline V gene encodes CDR1 SGDLS and CDR2 YYNGEE. The V gene end was trimmed by 3 bases and the J gene end by 4 bases; junction bases not matched to a gene: 7. The CDR3 totals 15 residues. This CDR3 is CASSGGDSLNQPQHF. DNA for the CDR3: TGTGCCAGCAGCGGTGGGGACAGTCTTAATCAGCCCCAGCATTTT.

This chain links TRBV2 with TRBJ2-5, with a possible D match to TRBD2 (7 bases). Trimming pared 7 bases from V and 1 base from J, leaving 13 bases between. From germline, CDR1 is SNHLY and CDR2 FYNNEI. This CDR3 region has 14 residues. The CDR3 sequence: CASTRGRAQETQYF. CDR3 DNA sequence: TGTGCCAGCACGCGGGGGCGCGCCCAAGAGACCCAGTACTTC. Full variable domain (outside the CDR3, taken from reference TRBV2 and TRBJ2-5): EPEVTQTPSHQVTQMGQEVILRCVPISNHLYFYWYRQILGQKVEFLVSFYNNEISEKSEIFDDQFSVERPDGSNFTLKIRSTKLEDSAMYFCASTRGRAQETQYFGPGTRLLVL.

This chain joins TRBV24-1 and TRBJ2-2; TRBD2 aligns across 7 bases. Germline CDR1 reads KGHDR; CDR2 reads SFDVKD. J lost 0 bases, V lost 7 bases, and 4 bases had no gene match. CDR3 length equals 15 residues. The CDR3 nucleotides read TGTGCCACCAGATTTGGGACTACGAACACCGGGGAGCTGTTTTTT. Amino acid sequence: CATRFGTTNTGELFF.

This clone was seen only once. Here the CDR3 DNA reads TGTGCCAGCAGTTTATACGGGGGTACGGGCAATCAGCCCCAGCATTTT. It codes for CASSLYGGTGNQPQHF. The chain employs TRBV27 and TRBJ1-5; possible D gene TRBD1, 5 bases. Between the trimmed V and J ends, which lost 1 base and 2 bases, there was a span of 12 bases. The germline CDR1 and CDR2 sequences are MNHEY and SMNVEV (reference sequence). CDR3 length: 16 amino acids.

The chain links TRBV6-1 to TRBJ1-4; no reliable D call. This CDR3 is built from 16 residues. The ends were cut back, 0 bases at V and 5 bases at J, with 13 bases in the middle. Germline V gene data show CDR1 as MNHNS and CDR2 as SASEGT. The CDR3 coding sequence is TGTGCCAGCAGTGAAGCCAGAAACAGTTTAAATGAAAAACTGTTTTTT. Residues: CASSEARNSLNEKLFF.

The V call is TRBV7-2, the J call TRBJ1-4, with D possibly matching TRBD1 (6 bases). Trimming stripped 5 bases from V and 4 bases from J, with 11 bases between. The CDR3 sequence is 14 residues long. Germline values: CDR1 SGHTA, CDR2 FQGNSA. The DNA for the CDR3 is TGTGCCAGCAGCAGGGGGGGGATTAATGAAAAACTGTTTTTT. It codes for CASSRGGINEKLFF. Full variable domain (rest looked up from reference TRBV7-2 and TRBJ1-4): GAGVSQSPSNKVTEKGKDVELRCDPISGHTALYWYRQSLGQGLEFLIYFQGNSAPDKSGLPSDRFSAERTGGSVSTLTIQRTQQEDSAVYLCASSRGGINEKLFFGSGTQLSVL.

The chain has TRBV5-1 and TRBJ2-7; 7 bases fit TRBD1. The V gene end was trimmed by 3 bases and the J gene end by 2 bases; junction bases not matched to a gene: 5. This CDR3 is 14 amino acids long. Germline V gene lookup returns CDR1 SGHRS and CDR2 YFSETQ. The CDR3, as DNA: TGCGCCAGCAGCTCTGGACAGGCCCCCTACGAGCAGTACTTC. It codes for CASSSGQAPYEQYF.

The chain uses TRBV5-6 and TRBJ2-2; no firm D call. Germline V gives CDR1 SGHDT, CDR2 YYEEEE. The V gene lost 4 bases and the J gene lost 2 bases, with 9 bases spanning the gap. The CDR3 spans 14 residues. DNA for the CDR3: TGTGCCAGCAGCCCCCCCTACAACACCGGGGAGCTGTTTTTT. It codes for CASSPPYNTGELFF.